The sequence of this T cell receptor (beta chain) was determined in a study of human T cells and chemical hapten exposure. Study-wide findings and caveats: Patch test score showed a positive correlation with PT1 expanded TCR counts.

The CDR3 consists of 13 residues. Trimming took 4 bases from V and 4 from J, leaving 8 bases between them. Germline lookup yields CDR1 LGHDT and CDR2 YNNKEL (reference sequence). TCRdb re-analysed the RACE reads in MiXCR, keeping a single row per CDR3 protein. The sample lists about 54,000 distinct CDR3 sequences, over 9.5% occurring once. This clonotype came up many times. No antigen is known for it. As for time point: patch test 2, 6 weeks after DPC sensitization. Treatment here: therapeutic diphenylcyclopropenone sensitization with weekly scalp DPC. Each patch test followed a blood draw. Each donor was an alopecia patient between 18 and 70 years of age who qualified for DPC.

The material was whole blood, obtained in connection with sensitization to the hapten diphenylcyclopropenone (DPC). The source is a woman aged 45-65 years with alopecia areata. Some clones in this sample may be carry-over from other donors' samples. The chain combines TRBV3-1 with TRBJ2-1; weak D call: TRBD1 (5 bases). The CDR3 sequence is CASSRGAYNEQFF. The CDR3 nucleotides are TGTGCCAGCAGCCGTGGGGCTTACAATGAGCAGTTCTTC.